The 32 T cell receptor beta chains given below trace back to one sample, sequenced in a study of T cells in Graves' hyperthyroidism and ophthalmopathy. Amplification targeted TCR beta CDR3 regions from RNA transcripts. RT-PCR in the first round (using the HTBI primer set) targeted the TCR CDR3. TCRdb analysed the multiplex PCR reads with MiXCR anew, one entry per CDR3 protein. The repertoire includes fewer than 550,000 distinct CDR3 sequences, around 24% of them detected once, and 11% sits in the top ten. Sequenced input: blood. The receptors come from a woman under 40 with Graves' ophthalmopathy.

J is TRBJ1-5 and V is TRBV2, with D perhaps TRBD1 (6 bases). The CDR3 extends over 14 amino acids. Trimming shortened V by 7 bases and J by 6 bases, and 16 bases separated the two germline ends. Per the germline V gene, CDR1 is SNHLY and CDR2 is FYNNEI. The CDR3 coding sequence is TGTGCCAGCAAGGGCAGTCGAGGGGGTCAGCCCCAGCATTTT. Translating gives CASKGSRGGQPQHF.

This clonotype was observed many times. This rearrangement joins TRBV29-1 to TRBJ2-2; D perhaps matches TRBD1 (6 bases). The CDR3 sequence is 13 residues long. The germline V gene encodes CDR1 SQVTM and CDR2 ANQGSEA. Trimming stripped 7 bases from V and 6 bases from J, with 15 bases between. The CDR3 DNA reads TGCAGCGGATCAGGGGAGTCACCCGGGGAGCTGTTTTTT. It yields the protein CSGSGESPGELFF.

This clonotype was picked up many times. V and J are TRBV12-3 or TRBV12-4 and TRBJ2-5; TRBD2 is a possible D gene (7 bases). Trimming took 9 bases from V and 3 from J, leaving 20 bases between them. CDR3 size: 15 residues. In DNA, the CDR3 is TGTGCCAGTCGGGCGGGGGCTACCAATAAAGAGACCCAGTACTTC. This gives the protein CASRAGATNKETQYF.

The chain couples TRBV15 to TRBJ1-5; D unclear. Per germline, CDR1 LNHNV and CDR2 YYDKDF (reference sequence). The CDR3 consists of 12 residues. Between the trimmed V and J ends, which lost 6 bases and 3 bases, there was a span of 6 bases. CDR3 nucleotide sequence: TGTGCCACCAGGGCTTCCAATCAGCCCCAGCATTTT. It translates to CATRASNQPQHF. The variable domain in full, completed from reference TRBV15 and TRBJ1-5, reads DAMVIQNPRYQVTQFGKPVTLSCSQTLNHNVMYWYQQKSSQAPKLLFHYYDKDFNNEADTPDNFQSRRPNTSFCFLDIRSPGLGDTAMYLCATRASNQPQHFGDGTRLSIL.

At least ten counts were recorded for this clonotype. The chain uses TRBV7-8 and TRBJ2-7; the match to TRBD2 covers 10 bases. The CDR3 contains 17 residues. V lost 5 bases, J lost 5 bases, and 15 bases stayed unmatched. The germline gives CDR1 SGHVS, CDR2 FQNEAQ. CDR3 nucleotide sequence: TGTGCCAGCAGCCTCGGGAATTGGCTAGCGGGGGTGAACGAGCAGTACTTC. It translates to CASSLGNWLAGVNEQYF.

In this sample, this clonotype turned up many times. The rearrangement uses TRBV14 and TRBJ1-2; D is undetermined. Trimming shortened V by 0 bases and J by 3 bases, and 17 bases separated the two germline ends. Germline CDR1 SGHDN, CDR2 FVKESK. The CDR3 totals 17 residues. CDR3 DNA: TGTGCCAGCAGCCAAGATTCCTACCGGGCAGCCTACTATGGCTACACCTTC. As protein: CASSQDSYRAAYYGYTF.

This clonotype has a count of ten or more. CDR3 coding DNA: TGTGCCAGCAGCCAAGGGGGAGGGACAGGGGTTTATACCGGGGAGCTGTTTTTT. It is translated as CASSQGGGTGVYTGELFF. The chain employs TRBV11-2 and TRBJ2-2, with 10 bases lining up with TRBD1. The CDR3 extends over 18 amino acids. Germline-derived CDR1 and CDR2 are SGHAT and FQNNGV. V was clipped by 5 bases and J by 5 bases; unmatched bases: 14. The variable domain in full, completed from reference TRBV11-2 and TRBJ2-2, reads EAGVAQSPRYKIIEKRQSVAFWCNPISGHATLYWYQQILGQGPKLLIQFQNNGVVDDSQLPKDRFSAERLKGVDSTLKIQPAKLEDSAVYLCASSQGGGTGVYTGELFFGEGSRLTVL.

This clonotype was counted many times. The chain's CDR3 is CASKTGPSSGNTIYF. DNA of the CDR3: TGTGCCAGTAAAACAGGCCCATCCTCTGGAAACACCATATATTTT. This chain joins TRBV6-5 and TRBJ1-3; tentatively, D is TRBD1 (5 bases). The CDR3 consists of 15 residues. The germline gives CDR1 MNHEY, CDR2 SVGAGI. Trimming pared 9 bases from V and 0 bases from J, leaving 15 bases between.

The sample holds many counts of this clonotype. The V call is TRBV6-1, the J call TRBJ2-4, with D unclear. CDR1 is MNHNS and CDR2 is SASEGT in the germline V gene. This CDR3 contains 13 residues. Trimming took off 2 bases at V and 12 bases at J, with 14 bases between the two ends. This CDR3 reads CASSEIVGSSQYF. DNA of the CDR3: TGTGCCAGCAGTGAAATAGTGGGCAGTTCTCAGTACTTC.

This chain uses TRBV4-3 with TRBJ1-6; 10 bases line up with TRBD1. V dropped 3 bases and J dropped 10; count of bases not matched to a gene: 9. CDR1 and CDR2 from the germline V gene are LGHNA and YSLEER. This CDR3 spans 16 amino acids. CDR3 sequence: CASSHLGGTGASPLHF. The CDR3 nucleotides read TGCGCCAGCAGCCACTTGGGGGGGACAGGGGCGTCACCCCTCCACTTT.

This clonotype has at least ten counts. The chain combines TRBV15 with TRBJ1-2; no definite D call. Germline CDR1 LNHNV, CDR2 YYDKDF (reference sequence). CDR3 length: 14 residues. V lost 0 bases and J lost 5, with 10 bases in between. The CDR3 loop is CATSRDRSRYGYTF. CDR3 in DNA: TGTGCCACCAGCAGAGATCGGTCCAGGTATGGCTACACCTTC.

The table lists this clonotype with many counts. A much larger clone differs from this one at a single base, so this may be a read error. The chain recombines TRBV27 with TRBJ2-7; tentative D call: TRBD1 (5 bases). This CDR3 is 13 amino acids long. The V gene lost 3 bases and the J gene lost 3 bases, with 9 bases spanning the gap. CDR1 is MNHEY, CDR2 SMNVEV, per germline (reference sequence). This CDR3 is CASSFAGNYEQYF. The CDR3 coding sequence is TGTGCCAGCAGTTTCGCAGGGAACTACGAGCAGTACTTC.

This clonotype was observed many times. V and J are TRBV19 and TRBJ2-7; 8 bases align to TRBD2. V trimming: 3 bases; J trimming: 12 bases; junction bases outside the gene matches: 10. The germline V gene has CDR1 LNHDA and CDR2 SQIVND (reference sequence). There are 13 residues in the CDR3. CDR3 in amino acids: CASSIEAGAALYF. The CDR3 nucleotides are TGTGCCAGTAGTATTGAAGCGGGGGCGGCCCTGTACTTC.

This clonotype came up a few times. The CDR3 region has the DNA TGTGCCAGTTACTTTGACTATGGCTACACCTTC. This sequence encodes CASYFDYGYTF. The chain uses TRBV28 and TRBJ1-2; no definite D call. Germline CDR1 and CDR2: MDHEN and SYDVKM. V was cut by 9 bases and J by 3 bases, with 8 bases left in between. CDR3 length: 11 residues.

The chain recombines TRBV6-5 with TRBJ1-1, with a possible D match to TRBD1 (6 bases). With 4 bases removed from V and 5 bases from J, the gap between germline ends came to 17 bases. The CDR3 covers 15 residues. CDR1 is MNHEY, CDR2 SVGAGI, per germline. The CDR3 here is CASSWAGVGGTEAFF. For the CDR3, the DNA is TGTGCCAGCAGTTGGGCGGGGGTAGGGGGTACTGAAGCTTTCTTT.

V gene TRBV6-2 or TRBV6-3 combines with J gene TRBJ2-5; TRBD1 matches 12 bases. CDR3 length: 15 residues. Per the germline V gene, CDR1 is MNHEY and CDR2 is SVGEGT. V shed 3 bases, J shed 5 bases, and the junction held 4 bases outside the gene matches. The CDR3 spells CASSYWDRGRETQYF. The CDR3 nucleotides are TGTGCCAGCAGTTATTGGGACAGGGGGCGGGAGACCCAGTACTTC.

This clonotype appeared many times. The CDR3 reads CASRGGVSGNTIYF. The CDR3 DNA follows: TGTGCCAGCAGAGGGGGGGTCTCTGGAAACACCATATATTTT. The J gene is TRBJ1-3, the V gene TRBV6-5, with a tentative D call TRBD1 (6 bases). The CDR3 loop spans 14 amino acids. Germline lookup yields CDR1 MNHEY and CDR2 SVGAGI. The V and J ends lost 6 bases and 0 bases respectively, with 9 bases between them.

This clonotype has just a few counts. The V call is TRBV20-1, the J call TRBJ2-7; TRBD2 aligns across 10 bases. In germline, CDR1 is DFQATT, CDR2 SNEGSKA (reference sequence). Unmatched junction bases numbered 9, after V lost 4 bases and J lost 0 bases. This CDR3 has 16 amino acids. CDR3 sequence: CSATSGLAVPSYEQYF. In nucleotides, the CDR3 is TGCAGTGCTACCAGTGGACTAGCGGTTCCCTCCTACGAGCAGTACTTC.

This clonotype was recorded only once. V usage is TRBV10-1 and J usage is TRBJ2-2; tentatively, D is TRBD1 (6 bases). Looked up from germline, CDR1 is WNHNN and CDR2 is SYGVQD (reference sequence). V was clipped by 3 bases and J by 5 bases, with 10 bases between them. CDR3 length equals 14 residues. DNA for the CDR3: TGCGCCAGCAGTGAAGGGGGTGAAACCGGGGAGCTGTTTTTT. It translates to CASSEGGETGELFF.

This clonotype was observed many times. The J gene is TRBJ1-1, the V gene TRBV13; maybe TRBD1 (6 bases). Germline CDR1 and CDR2: PRHDT and FYEKMQ (reference sequence). The V gene lost 5 bases and the J gene lost 0 bases, with 13 bases spanning the gap. The CDR3 runs to 15 residues. In nucleotides, the CDR3 is TGTGCCAGCAGCCTAACAGGGATCATGAACACTGAAGCTTTCTTT. This sequence encodes CASSLTGIMNTEAFF.

The chain is built from TRBV2 and TRBJ2-5; D might be TRBD2 (7 bases). Germline V gene data show CDR1 as SNHLY and CDR2 as FYNNEI. Trimming removed 6 bases from V and 3 bases from J, with 17 bases in between. This CDR3 has 15 amino acids. The CDR3 loop is CASRRGRGGKETQYF. In nucleotides, the CDR3 is TGTGCCAGCAGAAGAGGGAGGGGGGGGAAAGAGACCCAGTACTTC.

The V call is TRBV2, the J call TRBJ2-7, with TRBD2 as a possible D gene (5 bases). The CDR3 has 15 amino acids. V lost 8 bases and J lost 6, with 23 bases in between. The V gene's germline CDR1 is SNHLY and CDR2 FYNNEI. The CDR3: CASGGNVAGGGEQYF. CDR3 DNA sequence: TGTGCCAGCGGAGGCAACGTAGCAGGAGGAGGCGAGCAGTACTTC.

This clonotype was recorded at least ten times. This chain uses TRBV20-1 with TRBJ2-5; 8 nucleotides match TRBD1. The CDR3 sequence is 11 residues long. V shed 5 bases, J shed 7 bases, and the junction held 3 bases outside the gene matches. CDR1 is DFQATT, CDR2 SNEGSKA, per germline (reference sequence). CDR3 nucleotides: TGCAGTGCTGGCACAGGGGGGACCCAGTACTTC. Protein: CSAGTGGTQYF.

This clonotype came up many times. The gene calls are TRBV27 and TRBJ1-2; 9 bases line up with TRBD1. The germline V gene has CDR1 MNHEY and CDR2 SMNVEV (reference sequence). V lost 6 bases to trimming and J lost 5 bases; unmatched junction nucleotides: 4. The CDR3 is 13 residues long. In nucleotides, the CDR3 is TGTGCCAGCAGGTTGGGACAGGGTTATGGCTACACCTTC. Its protein product is CASRLGQGYGYTF.

This clonotype was detected many times. This chain uses TRBV29-1 with TRBJ2-5; no reliable D call. Trimming took off 7 bases at V and 5 bases at J, with 20 bases between the two ends. Germline CDR1 is SQVTM and CDR2 is ANQGSEA. CDR3 length: 14 residues. CDR3 residues: CSACRAQRWETQYF. The DNA for the CDR3 is TGCAGCGCCTGCCGGGCCCAGCGTTGGGAGACCCAGTACTTC.

Notes on this clonotype: The junction differs from germline at one of its ends, possibly a read error. The J gene is TRBJ2-5, the V gene TRBV29-1; no clear D gene. This CDR3 is 11 amino acids long. The germline gives CDR1 SQVTM, CDR2 ANQGSEA. Here the CDR3 DNA reads TGCAGCGTTGAACGGCAAGGGACCCAGTACTTC. It codes for CSVERQGTQYF.

This clonotype was counted many times. CDR3: CASSKDGRLYSNQPQHF. The CDR3 nucleotides read TGTGCCAGTAGTAAGGACGGCAGACTTTATAGCAATCAGCCCCAGCATTTT. The V call is TRBV19, the J call TRBJ1-5, with D unresolved. Germline V gene sequence: CDR1 LNHDA, CDR2 SQIVND (reference sequence). The CDR3 is made up of 17 amino acids. Trimming took off 4 bases at V and 0 bases at J, with 16 bases between the two ends.

This clonotype was detected ten times or more. The chain combines TRBV29-1 with TRBJ1-2, with D perhaps TRBD1 (6 bases). CDR1 is SQVTM and CDR2 is ANQGSEA in the germline V gene. The ends were cut back, 7 bases at V and 10 bases at J, with 16 bases in the middle. The CDR3 length is 11 residues. The DNA for the CDR3 is TGCAGCGCTGGGGGCGGGTCTGACTACACCTTC. Translating gives CSAGGGSDYTF.

This clonotype was found a few times. The gene calls are TRBV29-1 and TRBJ2-5; 9 bases align to TRBD1. V dropped 6 bases and J dropped 2; count of bases not matched to a gene: 1. Germline CDR1 and CDR2: SQVTM and ANQGSEA. This CDR3 has 12 amino acids. The CDR3 loop is CSVTGGQETQYF. The DNA for the CDR3 is TGCAGCGTGACAGGGGGACAAGAGACCCAGTACTTC.

The chain uses TRBV10-3 and TRBJ2-5; 10 bases agree with TRBD2. CDR3 size: 14 residues. Germline-derived CDR1 and CDR2 are ENHRY and SYGVKD. J was trimmed by 0 bases and V by 9 bases; bases with no gene match: 4. CDR3 DNA: TGTGCCATGGGTAGCGGGGGGTACCAAGAGACCCAGTACTTC. It is translated as CAMGSGGYQETQYF.

The chain recombines TRBV5-1 with TRBJ1-1, with a possible D match to TRBD1 (6 bases). Germline loops: CDR1 SGHRS, CDR2 YFSETQ. With 9 bases removed from V and 5 bases from J, the gap between germline ends came to 17 bases. The length of the CDR3 is 13 residues. The DNA of the CDR3 is TGCGCCACCAGACGGGGGGCGGGAACTGAAGCTTTCTTT. Translating it yields CATRRGAGTEAFF.

This clonotype showed up many times. V gene TRBV2 combines with J gene TRBJ2-7, with D perhaps TRBD2 (5 bases). Trimming shortened V by 11 bases and J by 3 bases, and 23 bases separated the two germline ends. CDR1 is SNHLY and CDR2 is FYNNEI in the germline V gene. The CDR3 is 15 amino acids. CDR3 in amino acids: CAGLLNRAPSYEQYF. The DNA of the CDR3 is TGTGCCGGACTCCTGAACCGGGCCCCGAGCTACGAGCAGTACTTC.